Listed here are 21 T cell receptor beta chains from one sample, sequenced in a study of blood T cells in healthy people across ages (dated by TCRdb to 2013 to 2016). The library relied on 5' RACE. Instrument on record: Illumina HiSeq 2500. A second PCR of 7 to 11 cycles was performed with a sample-barcoded 5' primer and a J-beta primer mix. TCRdb reprocessing: public reads trimmed at Q25 with fastp, clones called with MiXCR, in-frame beta chains kept. Identical CDR3 protein sequences are pooled into one entry, listed with their most common genes and DNA. The table for this sample lists 870,000 or so distinct CDR3 sequences; around 26% of them were counted only once. In total, the top ten clones hold approximately 15% of the sample. The sequenced sample consisted of blood. Receptors were obtained from a woman older than 75 in good health.

In regard to this clonotype: Since a much larger clone is just one base distant, this may be a read error. The chain employs TRBV6-5 and TRBJ2-5; D may be TRBD1 (8 bases). This CDR3 is 16 amino acids long. Germline V gene sequence: CDR1 MNHEY, CDR2 SVGAGI. The V end lost 5 bases, the J end lost 13 bases, and 29 bases lay between the germline ends. In DNA, the CDR3 is TGTGCCAGCAGTCCCCCGACAGGGGCGGGGGTTTACGAGCGGTACTTC. Its translation is CASSPPTGAGVYERYF.

This clonotype turned up a few times. The rearrangement links TRBV20-1 to TRBJ1-1; D is undetermined. Germline assignment: CDR1 DFQATT and CDR2 SNEGSKA (reference sequence). The CDR3 contains 13 residues. V was pared by 5 bases and J by 0 bases, with 10 bases between. The CDR3 spells CSASTRVNTEAFF. The CDR3 nucleotides read TGCAGTGCTTCCACAAGGGTGAACACTGAAGCTTTCTTT.

There are many counts of this clonotype. The genes are TRBV7-2 and TRBJ2-3; 7 nucleotides line up with TRBD2. CDR1 and CDR2 from the germline V gene are SGHTA and FQGNSA. V shed 5 bases, J shed 2 bases, and the junction held 10 bases outside the gene matches. There are 16 residues in the CDR3. The CDR3, as DNA: TGTGCCAGCAGCCCGAGGGCTAGCGGATACACAGATACGCAGTATTTT. It encodes CASSPRASGYTDTQYF.

To note about this clonotype: Likely a read error: the CDR3 ends without its conserved phenylalanine or tryptophan. The J gene is TRBJ2-7, the V gene TRBV19; D is unclear. The ends were cut back, 5 bases at V and 7 bases at J, with 18 bases in the middle. The germline V gene has CDR1 LNHDA and CDR2 SQIVND (reference sequence). The CDR3 is made up of 14 amino acids. CDR3 region: CASSPLEIYNEQYL. Here the CDR3 DNA reads TGTGCCAGTAGTCCTCTGGAAATTTACAATGAGCAGTACTTA.

This clonotype was picked up a small number of times. The chain is built from TRBV2 and TRBJ2-6; no reliable D call. V was cut by 6 bases and J by 0 bases, with 12 bases left in between. This CDR3 contains 16 residues. Germline-derived CDR1 and CDR2 are SNHLY and FYNNEI. The CDR3 DNA reads TGTGCCAGCAGCGAGTTCGTAAGCTCTGGGGCCAACGTCCTGACTTTC. Translated: CASSEFVSSGANVLTF. Filled out from reference TRBV2 and TRBJ2-6, the complete variable domain reads EPEVTQTPSHQVTQMGQEVILRCVPISNHLYFYWYRQILGQKVEFLVSFYNNEISEKSEIFDDQFSVERPDGSNFTLKIRSTKLEDSAMYFCASSEFVSSGANVLTFGAGSRLTVL.

This clonotype was observed once. Given a much more abundant clone one base away, this may be a read error. This sequence joins TRBV6-5 and TRBJ2-7; tentatively, D is TRBD1 (5 bases). This CDR3 is 13 amino acids long. Germline CDR1 reads MNHEY; CDR2 reads SVGAGI. CDR3 sequence reads: CASKSSGKGEHYF. The CDR3 bases are TGTGCCAGCAAATCCTCAGGGAAGGGCGAGCATTACTTC.

The chain couples TRBV5-5 to TRBJ1-1; 9 bases map to TRBD1. The germline CDR1 and CDR2 sequences are SGHKS and YYEKEE (reference sequence). V lost 2 bases to trimming and J lost 1 base; unmatched junction nucleotides: 9. The CDR3 has 17 residues. This CDR3 reads CASSFGIRQGGNTEAFF. CDR3 DNA: TGTGCCAGCAGCTTCGGAATTCGACAGGGGGGGAACACTGAAGCTTTCTTT.

This clonotype was counted many times. The chain joins TRBV20-1 to TRBJ2-3; D perhaps matches TRBD2 (6 bases). The CDR3 is 15 amino acids. With 6 bases removed from V and 4 bases from J, the gap between germline ends came to 20 bases. Germline V CDR1 and CDR2: DFQATT, SNEGSKA (reference sequence). CDR3 sequence (DNA): TGCAGTGCCCCATCGGCAGGGAGGAGAGCAGATACGCAGTATTTT. This codes for CSAPSAGRRADTQYF.

The chain uses TRBV12-3 or TRBV12-4 and TRBJ1-4; 7 nucleotides align to TRBD1. This CDR3 spans 14 amino acids. Germline trimming cut 7 bases from V and 8 bases from J; bases unmatched to any gene: 10. The CDR3: CASTTVLRGEKLFF. As DNA, the CDR3 is TGTGCCAGCACCACGGTCCTCAGGGGGGAAAAACTGTTTTTT.

This clonotype was recorded at least ten times. This sequence joins TRBV5-1 and TRBJ1-2; 9 nucleotides agree with TRBD1. The CDR3 extends over 16 amino acids. CDR1 SGHRS and CDR2 YFSETQ come from the germline V gene. The V gene end was trimmed by 6 bases and the J gene end by 4 bases; junction bases not matched to a gene: 13. The CDR3 sequence is CASITDPGTGSYGYTF. CDR3 DNA sequence: TGCGCCAGCATCACAGACCCCGGGACAGGGAGCTATGGCTACACCTTC.

This clonotype occurred many times. CDR3 sequence reads: CASSEAGGLTNEQFF. The CDR3 coding sequence is TGTGCCAGCAGTGAAGCGGGGGGGCTCACCAATGAGCAGTTCTTC. The chain employs TRBV6-1 and TRBJ2-1; a possible D gene is TRBD2 (7 bases). The germline gives CDR1 MNHNS, CDR2 SASEGT. The CDR3 totals 15 residues. V gave up 0 bases and J gave up 6 bases, with 12 bases separating them.

A remark on this clonotype: A read error may explain this, as a much larger clone is one base away. The chain combines TRBV29-1 with TRBJ1-2; D possibly corresponds to TRBD1 (6 bases). Germline V CDR1 and CDR2: SQVTM, ANQGSEA. The CDR3 extends over 14 amino acids. The CDR3 protein is CCVEDLAGVYGYTF. The DNA for the CDR3 is TGCTGCGTTGAAGATCTCGCAGGGGTCTATGGCTACACCTTC.

Concerning this clonotype: One end of the junction is discordant with germline, which a read error may explain. The V gene is TRBV6-2 or TRBV6-3, the J gene TRBJ2-5; TRBD2 might be the D (6 bases). The CDR3 contains 10 residues. Looked up from germline, CDR1 is MNHEY and CDR2 is SVGEGT. CDR3 sequence: CASSRGNRDF. For the CDR3, the DNA is TGTGCCAGCAGTCGGGGGAACCGGGACTTC.

The chain employs TRBV12-3 or TRBV12-4 and TRBJ2-2; 9 positions agree with TRBD1. The CDR3 is 15 residues long. The V segment lost 7 bases and the J segment 6 bases; nucleotides outside the gene matches: 9. The CDR3: CASKTGGTPAGELFF. The DNA of the CDR3 is TGTGCCAGCAAAACAGGGGGCACCCCGGCCGGGGAGCTGTTTTTT.

The rearrangement uses TRBV6-2 or TRBV6-3 and TRBJ2-7; 8 bases map to TRBD1. Trimming at V came to 4 bases and at J to 0 bases, leaving 5 bases not matched to a gene. CDR3 size: 15 residues. Germline CDR1 is MNHEY and CDR2 is SVGEGT. The CDR3 DNA follows: TGTGCCAGCAGTTTCGACAGGGGAAGCTCCTACGAGCAGTACGTC. It encodes CASSFDRGSSYEQYV.

Comments on this clonotype: Being one base from a much bigger clone, this may be a read error. The chain links TRBV25-1 to TRBJ1-2; tentative D call: TRBD1 (5 bases). The CDR3 has 15 residues. CDR1 and CDR2 (germline): MGHDK, SYGVNS. Trimming removed 4 bases from V and 4 bases from J, with 16 bases in between. CDR3 sequence (DNA): TGTGCCAGCAGTGGAGGGACTTTAAACGTCTATGGCTACACCTTC. It codes for CASSGGTLNVYGYTF.

The chain combines TRBV24-1 with TRBJ2-5, with 8 nucleotides matching TRBD1. Germline V gene data show CDR1 as KGHDR and CDR2 as SFDVKD. The CDR3 length is 14 residues. V dropped 4 bases and J dropped 4; count of bases not matched to a gene: 4. The DNA of the CDR3 is TGTGCCACCAGTGACAGACAGGGGTTAGAGACCCAGTACTTC. Its translation: CATSDRQGLETQYF.

The V gene is TRBV20-1, the J gene TRBJ1-1, with TRBD1 matching over 7 bases. Germline loops: CDR1 DFQATT, CDR2 SNEGSKA (reference sequence). The CDR3 consists of 15 residues. V shed 6 bases, J shed 0 bases, and the junction held 10 bases outside the gene matches. The CDR3 region has the DNA TGCAGTGCCTGGGGGGGACAGCTCCTGAACACTGAAGCTTTCTTT. This translates into CSAWGGQLLNTEAFF.

This clonotype was observed many times. The chain has TRBV7-9 and TRBJ1-5; the match to TRBD1 covers 7 bases. The germline V gene encodes CDR1 SEHNR and CDR2 FQNEAQ (reference sequence). J lost 2 bases, V lost 5 bases, and 3 bases had no gene match. The CDR3 sequence is 14 residues long. The CDR3 DNA sequence: TGTGCCAGCAGCGCAACAGGGGGCAATCAGCCCCAGCATTTT. Its translation is CASSATGGNQPQHF.

This clonotype was observed a handful of times. The chain recombines TRBV20-1 with TRBJ1-1; a possible D gene is TRBD1 (6 bases). Germline V gene lookup returns CDR1 DFQATT and CDR2 SNEGSKA (reference sequence). This CDR3 region has 15 residues. Trimming stripped 1 base from V and 7 bases from J, with 19 bases between. This CDR3 reads CSARAPGQGSGEAFF. CDR3 in DNA: TGCAGTGCTAGAGCTCCCGGGCAGGGGAGCGGTGAAGCTTTCTTT.

J is TRBJ2-1 and V is TRBV20-1; 13 bases agree with TRBD2. With the DNA end fitting TRBJ2-7 better, the J assignment may be wrong. CDR1 is DFQATT and CDR2 is SNEGSKA in the germline V gene (reference sequence). The CDR3 totals 18 residues. The CDR3 DNA is TGCAGTGCTAGGGGTACTAGCGGGGGGGCGAGCTCCTACAATGAGCAGTACTTC. Translation: CSARGTSGGASSYNEQYF.